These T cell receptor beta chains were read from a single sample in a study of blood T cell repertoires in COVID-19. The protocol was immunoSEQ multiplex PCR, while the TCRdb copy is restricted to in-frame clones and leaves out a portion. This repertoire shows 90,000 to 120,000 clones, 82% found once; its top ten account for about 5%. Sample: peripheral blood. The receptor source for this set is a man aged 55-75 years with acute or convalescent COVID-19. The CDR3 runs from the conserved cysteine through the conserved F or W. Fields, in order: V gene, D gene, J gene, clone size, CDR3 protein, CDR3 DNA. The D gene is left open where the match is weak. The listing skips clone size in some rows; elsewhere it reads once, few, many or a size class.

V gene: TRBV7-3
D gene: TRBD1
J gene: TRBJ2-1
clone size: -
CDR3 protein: CASSSRQGSYNEQFF
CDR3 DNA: TGTGCCAGCAGCTCTCGACAGGGGAGCTACAATGAGCAGTTCTTC

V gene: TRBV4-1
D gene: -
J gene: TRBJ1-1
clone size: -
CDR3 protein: CASSSRTFLSTEAFF
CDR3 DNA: TGCGCCAGCAGCTCCCGAACCTTTCTAAGCACTGAAGCTTTCTTT

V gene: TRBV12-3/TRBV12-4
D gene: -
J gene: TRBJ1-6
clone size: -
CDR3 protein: CASTNRDPAPLHF
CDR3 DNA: TGTGCCAGCACCAACAGGGACCCGGCGCCCCTCCACTTT

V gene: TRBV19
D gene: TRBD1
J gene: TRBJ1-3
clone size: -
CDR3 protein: CASSPWTGTGNTIYF
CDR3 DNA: TGTGCCAGTAGTCCATGGACAGGGACTGGAAACACCATATATTTT

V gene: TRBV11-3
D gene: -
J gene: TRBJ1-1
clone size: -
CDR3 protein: CASSRGVNTEAFF
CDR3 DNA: TGTGCCAGCAGCCGGGGGGTGAACACTGAAGCTTTCTTT

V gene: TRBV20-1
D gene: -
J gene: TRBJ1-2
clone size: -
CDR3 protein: CSASNSRNYGYTF
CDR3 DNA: TGCAGTGCTAGTAACAGTAGGAACTATGGCTACACCTTC

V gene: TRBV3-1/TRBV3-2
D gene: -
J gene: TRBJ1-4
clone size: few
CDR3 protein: CASTDRAQTEKLFF
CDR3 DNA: TGTGCCAGCACCGATAGAGCACAGACCGAAAAACTGTTTTTT

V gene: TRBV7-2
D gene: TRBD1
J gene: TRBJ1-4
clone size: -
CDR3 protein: CASSLGQGIEKLFF
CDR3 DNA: TGTGCCAGCAGCTTAGGACAGGGTATAGAAAAACTGTTTTTT

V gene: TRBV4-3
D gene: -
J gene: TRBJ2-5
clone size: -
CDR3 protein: CASSQVTSQATQYF
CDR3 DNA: TGCGCCAGCAGCCAAGTTACTAGCCAAGCGACCCAGTACTTC

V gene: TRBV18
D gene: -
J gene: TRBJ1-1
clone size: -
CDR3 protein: CASSPPTGGDLRAFF
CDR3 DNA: TGTGCCAGCTCACCACCGACCGGAGGGGACCTACGAGCTTTCTTT

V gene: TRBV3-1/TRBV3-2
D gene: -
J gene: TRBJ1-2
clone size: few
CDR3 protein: CASSQVGGGRDYGYTF
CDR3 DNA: TGTGCCAGCAGCCAAGTTGGCGGGGGGCGCGACTATGGCTACACCTTC

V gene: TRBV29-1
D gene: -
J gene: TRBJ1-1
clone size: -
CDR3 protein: CSPESGYTEAFF
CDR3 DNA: TGCAGCCCGGAGTCCGGGTACACTGAAGCTTTCTTT

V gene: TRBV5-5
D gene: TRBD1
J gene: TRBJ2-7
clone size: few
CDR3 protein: CASSWTGSYEQYF
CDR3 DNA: TGTGCCAGCAGCTGGACAGGATCCTACGAGCAGTACTTC

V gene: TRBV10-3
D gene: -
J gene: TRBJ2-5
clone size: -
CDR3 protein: CAISEEKTQYF
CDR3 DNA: TGTGCCATCAGTGAGGAGAAGACCCAGTACTTC

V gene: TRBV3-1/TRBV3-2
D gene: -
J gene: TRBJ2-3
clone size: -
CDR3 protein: CASSVTADTQYF
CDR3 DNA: TGTGCCAGCAGCGTAACTGCAGATACGCAGTATTTT

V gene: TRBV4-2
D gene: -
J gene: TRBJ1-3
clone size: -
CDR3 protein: CASSQVGSSSGNTIYF
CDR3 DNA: TGTGCCAGCAGCCAAGTCGGGAGCAGCTCTGGAAACACCATATATTTT

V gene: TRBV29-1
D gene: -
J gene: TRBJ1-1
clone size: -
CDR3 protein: CSVVDSRRAFF
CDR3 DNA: TGCAGCGTTGTGGACAGTAGACGAGCTTTCTTT

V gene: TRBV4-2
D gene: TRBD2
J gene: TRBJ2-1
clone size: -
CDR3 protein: CASSQGTSDYNEQFF
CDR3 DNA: TGTGCCAGCAGCCAAGGGACTAGCGACTACAATGAGCAGTTCTTC

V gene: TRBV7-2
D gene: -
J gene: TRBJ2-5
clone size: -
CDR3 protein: CASSLTAQETQYF
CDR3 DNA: TGTGCCAGCAGTCTGACAGCCCAAGAGACCCAGTACTTC

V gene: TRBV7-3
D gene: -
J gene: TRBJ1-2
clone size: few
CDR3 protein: CASSLIGDHGYTF
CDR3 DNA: TGTGCCAGCAGCTTAATAGGGGATCATGGCTACACCTTC

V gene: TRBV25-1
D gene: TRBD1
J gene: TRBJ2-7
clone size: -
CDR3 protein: CASETGGLEQYF
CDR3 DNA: TGTGCCAGTGAAACAGGGGGGCTCGAGCAGTACTTC

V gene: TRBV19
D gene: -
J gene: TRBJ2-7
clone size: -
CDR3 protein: CAIKGPSHGGSPYEQYF
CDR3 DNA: TGTGCCATCAAAGGCCCCTCTCATGGAGGATCCCCCTACGAGCAGTACTTC

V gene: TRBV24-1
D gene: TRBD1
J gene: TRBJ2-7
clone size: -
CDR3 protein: CATSDHRDRGTYEQYF
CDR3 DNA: TGTGCCACCAGTGATCACCGGGACAGGGGGACCTACGAGCAGTACTTC

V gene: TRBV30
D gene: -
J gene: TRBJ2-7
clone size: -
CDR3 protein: CAWSASYEQYF
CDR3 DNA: TGTGCCTGGAGTGCTAGCTACGAGCAGTACTTC

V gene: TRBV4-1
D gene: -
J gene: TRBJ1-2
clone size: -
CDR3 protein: CASSQGLGGVKGGYTF
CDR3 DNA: TGCGCCAGCAGCCAAGGTCTCGGAGGGGTAAAAGGAGGCTACACCTTC

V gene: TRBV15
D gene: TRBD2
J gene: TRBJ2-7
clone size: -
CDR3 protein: CATSRGTSGGWSYEQYF
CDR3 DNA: TGTGCCACCAGCAGGGGGACTAGCGGGGGTTGGTCCTACGAGCAGTACTTC

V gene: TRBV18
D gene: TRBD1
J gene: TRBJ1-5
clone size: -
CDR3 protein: CASSPSPDRDRQPQHF
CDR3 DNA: TGTGCCAGCTCACCATCTCCGGACAGGGATCGTCAGCCCCAGCATTTT

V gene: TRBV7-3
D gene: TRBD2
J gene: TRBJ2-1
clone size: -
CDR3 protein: CASSYFGLAGASGEQFF
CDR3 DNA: TGTGCCAGCAGCTATTTCGGACTAGCGGGAGCCTCTGGGGAGCAGTTCTTC